This passage covers 10 T cell receptor beta chains from one sample sequenced in a study of blood T cell repertoires in COVID-19 (dated by TCRdb to the early 2020s). Library preparation used the immunoSEQ multiplex PCR assay. TCRdb retrieved this table from immuneACCESS and kept in-frame rearrangements only. Not all clones are present; in checked studies, unresolved V genes account for under half, and no reason is known for the remainder. The sample yields some 110,000 clones; around 78% were counted once. The top ten clones comprise about 6.3% of the sample. The source material was peripheral blood. These receptors were taken from an elderly man with COVID-19, enrolled during active disease.

The J gene is TRBJ2-1, the V gene TRBV9; 10 nucleotides match TRBD2. The CDR3 consists of 17 residues. CDR1 is SGDLS and CDR2 is YYNGEE in the germline V gene. The V and J ends lost 0 bases and 7 bases, in that order; junction bases with no gene match: 10. CDR3 amino acids: CASSVEAVGSGRNEQFF. The CDR3 DNA follows: TGTGCCAGCAGCGTAGAAGCAGTGGGTAGCGGGAGGAATGAGCAGTTCTTC.

In its sample, this clone was seen once. The rearrangement joins TRBV6-1 to TRBJ1-5; 7 bases line up with TRBD1. Germline V gene data show CDR1 as MNHNS and CDR2 as SASEGT. The CDR3 consists of 16 residues. V lost 3 bases and J lost 4; bases outside the gene matches: 9. This CDR3 reads CASSDLLDRRNQPQHF. CDR3 bases: TGTGCCAGCAGTGATCTTCTGGACAGGAGAAATCAGCCCCAGCATTTT.

The chain joins TRBV18 to TRBJ2-1; 9 bases agree with TRBD2. The length of the CDR3 is 17 residues. V lost 0 bases, J lost 4 bases, and 7 bases stayed unmatched. Germline V CDR1 and CDR2: KGHSH, LQKENI. The CDR3 sequence: CASSPPSGRGRYNEQFF. CDR3 bases: TGTGCCAGCTCACCACCTAGCGGGAGAGGAAGGTACAATGAGCAGTTCTTC.

This chain uses TRBV29-1 with TRBJ2-7, with 9 bases lining up with TRBD1. CDR1 is SQVTM, CDR2 ANQGSEA, per germline. Trimming at V came to 7 bases and at J to 2 bases, leaving 6 bases not matched to a gene. This CDR3 has 13 amino acids. The CDR3 DNA follows: TGCAGCGCCTACACAGGGGGCCCCTACGAGCAGTACTTC. This sequence encodes CSAYTGGPYEQYF.

Only one count was recorded for this clone. This rearrangement joins TRBV7-2 to TRBJ2-7, with 7 bases aligning to TRBD2. Trimming cost V 5 bases and J 2 bases; bases outside gene matches: 12. This CDR3 region has 16 residues. The V gene's germline CDR1 is SGHTA and CDR2 FQGNSA. Written as DNA, the CDR3 is TGTGCCAGCAGCCCACAAGGCGGGAGAAGGACCTACGAGCAGTACTTC. It specifies CASSPQGGRRTYEQYF.

This clone showed up just once. The chain uses TRBV19 and TRBJ2-3; TRBD2 might be the D (6 bases). Germline V gene data show CDR1 as LNHDA and CDR2 as SQIVND (reference sequence). V was cut by 9 bases and J by 3 bases, with 13 bases left in between. This CDR3 region has 13 residues. The CDR3 sequence: CASELAGTDTQYF. The CDR3 DNA sequence: TGTGCCAGCGAACTAGCTGGGACAGATACGCAGTATTTT.

Turning to this clone: Its ends do not fully match the called genes, so a read error is possible. For the CDR3, the DNA is TGCGCCAGCAGCCAAGGGAGCGGGAGCAAAGATACGCAGTATTTT. It specifies CASSQGSGSKDTQYF. The rearrangement links TRBV4-1 to TRBJ2-3; 8 bases fit TRBD2. CDR1 is MGHRA, CDR2 YSYEKL, per germline. The CDR3 is made up of 15 amino acids.

V and J are TRBV15 and TRBJ1-4, with D hard to call. This CDR3 region has 13 residues. Trimming took off 0 bases at V and 5 bases at J, with 4 bases between the two ends. Germline CDR1 and CDR2: LNHNV and YYDKDF (reference sequence). The CDR3 loop reads CATSRDQNEKLFF. The CDR3 region has the DNA TGTGCCACCAGCAGAGATCAGAATGAAAAACTGTTTTTT.

The chain recombines TRBV29-1 with TRBJ1-2; TRBD1 matches 12 bases. Looked up from germline, CDR1 is SQVTM and CDR2 is ANQGSEA. The CDR3 has 14 amino acids. Unmatched junction bases numbered 8, after V lost 4 bases and J lost 8 bases. The DNA of the CDR3 is TGCAGCGTTGGGGCCGGGACAGGGGGCCGAGGCTACACCTTC. It specifies CSVGAGTGGRGYTF.

The V gene is TRBV11-2, the J gene TRBJ2-3; no definite D call. Germline CDR1 and CDR2: SGHAT and FQNNGV. The CDR3 runs 12 residues. Trimming took 3 bases from V and 4 from J, leaving 5 bases between them. CDR3 loop: CASSFLSDTQYF. The DNA of the CDR3 is TGTGCCAGCAGCTTTCTGTCAGATACGCAGTATTTT. The complete variable domain, with remaining parts taken from reference TRBV11-2 and TRBJ2-3, reads EAGVAQSPRYKIIEKRQSVAFWCNPISGHATLYWYQQILGQGPKLLIQFQNNGVVDDSQLPKDRFSAERLKGVDSTLKIQPAKLEDSAVYLCASSFLSDTQYFGPGTRLTVL.